This T cell receptor (beta chain) originates from a study of T-cell memory formation after mild COVID-19. The CDR3 has 13 amino acids. From germline, CDR1 is MNHNY and CDR2 SVGAGI (reference sequence). The V and J ends lost 6 bases and 6 bases respectively, with 14 bases between them. Study results and caveats: In pre-infection memory, a portion of responding clones appeared, which suggested that cross-reactive memory joined.

On this clonotype: Its antigen remains unknown.

TCRdb processed the 5' RACE reads anew with MiXCR; each CDR3 protein has one entry. The table includes hundreds of thousands of distinct CDR3 sequences, approximately 16% detected once. The clonotype comes from a man aged 18 to 35 who had mild COVID-19 (a few samples of this study predate the infection). Cell type and time point are not known. V and J are TRBV6-6 and TRBJ1-1; possibly TRBD1 for D (6 bases). The sequenced sample consisted of PBMCs or a T cell subset sorted from them (not recorded which). As DNA, the CDR3 is TGTGCCAGCAGCCGCTCACAGGGTGCTGAAGCTTTCTTT. Translating it yields CASSRSQGAEAFF.